This TCR beta chain emerged from a study of CD8+ T cells in alopecia areata. Study background: Treatment of the treated patients consisted of oral tofacitinib, 5 to 10 mg twice daily.

The V gene lost 5 bases and the J gene lost 7 bases, with 19 bases spanning the gap. Looked up from germline, CDR1 is MNHEY and CDR2 is SMNVEV (reference sequence). This CDR3 is 15 amino acids long. Once RNA had been extracted, it was reverse transcribed into cDNA to act as the sequencing template. TCRdb's table, derived via immunoSEQ multiplex PCR, lists solely in-frame clones and lacks some. Of over 200,000 clones in the sample, 50% to 70% were seen once. Those with alopecia areata gave lesional scalp punch biopsies and peripheral blood. As for this clone: Its antigen remains unknown.

General study results and limits: Whereas mice showed it more clearly, TCR sharing across patients was murkier, possibly because of HLA. In scalp samples, resident alphabeta T cells of normal skin are also sequenced.

The clonotype originates from a human donor with alopecia areata. Sequencing was performed on CD4+ T cells sorted from blood, taken at week 0. The J gene is TRBJ2-3, the V gene TRBV27; D gene uncertain. As DNA, the CDR3 is TGTGCCAGCAGTCGTCCGGGCCTAGGAGTGTATACGCAGTATTTT. Amino acid sequence: CASSRPGLGVYTQYF.